The 28 T cell receptor beta chains listed next were all sequenced from one sample in a study of blood T cell repertoires in COVID-19. Repertoires were generated with immunoSEQ multiplex PCR, while TCRdb's copy carries only in-frame clones and drops some. This sample has 220,000 or so clones, with around 86% found just once. The source material was peripheral blood. The receptors stem from a woman aged 45-60 years with COVID-19, enrolled during active disease.

V usage is TRBV2 and J usage is TRBJ2-5; tentatively, D is TRBD2 (7 bases). Germline CDR1 reads SNHLY; CDR2 reads FYNNEI. With 7 bases removed from V and 4 bases from J, the gap between germline ends came to 13 bases. This CDR3 is built from 13 residues. The DNA for the CDR3 is TGTGCCAGCACGAGGGGGGGGCGAGAGACCCAGTACTTC. It specifies CASTRGGRETQYF.

The chain is built from TRBV6-2 or TRBV6-3 and TRBJ2-7; the D gene is possibly TRBD1 (5 bases). Trimming cost V 5 bases and J 4 bases, with 9 bases left between them. The CDR3 runs to 12 residues. Germline V lookup: CDR1 MNHEY, CDR2 SVGEGT. As DNA, the CDR3 is TGTGCCAGCAGTCTAGACAGTTACGAGCAGTACGTC. It translates to CASSLDSYEQYV.

The rearrangement links TRBV4-1 to TRBJ1-2, with TRBD1 as a possible D gene (5 bases). Trimming shortened V by 1 base and J by 3 bases, and 15 bases separated the two germline ends. Germline CDR1 reads MGHRA; CDR2 reads YSYEKL. There are 16 residues in the CDR3. This CDR3 is CASSQVFRPGDYGYTF. For the CDR3, the DNA is TGCGCCAGCAGCCAAGTATTTCGTCCGGGGGACTATGGCTACACCTTC.

The chain carries TRBV30 and TRBJ2-7; 8 nucleotides align to TRBD1. Germline V gene lookup returns CDR1 GTSNPN and CDR2 SVGIG (reference sequence). The CDR3 sequence is 14 residues long. Trimming cost V 4 bases and J 0 bases; bases outside gene matches: 5. The CDR3, as DNA: TGTGCCTGGACTAGACAGGGGCTCTCCTACGAGCAGTACTTC. This encodes CAWTRQGLSYEQYF.

This chain joins TRBV19 and TRBJ1-1; no definite D call. The CDR3 sequence is 14 residues long. V lost 6 bases to trimming and J lost 1 base, with 12 bases between them. Germline assignment: CDR1 LNHDA and CDR2 SQIVND (reference sequence). CDR3 residues: CASSLYRGNTEAFF. DNA of the CDR3: TGTGCCAGTAGCCTATATAGAGGGAACACTGAAGCTTTCTTT.

J is TRBJ1-6 and V is TRBV9; D perhaps matches TRBD1 (6 bases). This CDR3 comprises 17 residues. The germline gives CDR1 SGDLS, CDR2 YYNGEE. V was pared by 0 bases and J by 3 bases, with 13 bases between. The CDR3 region is CASSVGSRGSYNSPLHF. CDR3 DNA sequence: TGTGCCAGCAGCGTAGGTTCCAGGGGCAGCTATAATTCACCCCTCCACTTT. Combining the CDR3 with reference TRBV9 and TRBJ1-6 gives the whole variable domain DSGVTQTPKHLITATGQRVTLRCSPRSGDLSVYWYQQSLDQGLQFLIQYYNGEERAKGNILERFSAQQFPDLHSELNLSSLELGDSALYFCASSVGSRGSYNSPLHFGNGTRLTVT.

The chain joins TRBV6-5 to TRBJ1-2; possibly TRBD1 for D (6 bases). CDR3 length equals 13 residues. CDR1 is MNHEY, CDR2 SVGAGI, per germline. The ends were cut back, 8 bases at V and 5 bases at J, with 15 bases in the middle. CDR3 DNA: TGTGCCAGCTCCCCGTCACAGGGATATGGCTACACCTTC. Amino acid sequence: CASSPSQGYGYTF.

The chain joins TRBV5-1 to TRBJ1-1, with 7 bases lining up with TRBD1. There are 21 residues in the CDR3. Germline V gene data show CDR1 as SGHRS and CDR2 as YFSETQ. V was pared by 5 bases and J by 0 bases, with 25 bases of the junction left unmatched. The CDR3 DNA follows: TGCGCCAGCAGGGGGACAGTGCCACTCCATTTAAACCCCGCGGTGAACACTGAAGCTTTCTTT. Amino acid sequence: CASRGTVPLHLNPAVNTEAFF.

This clone occurred a few times. The chain employs TRBV6-6 and TRBJ2-7; possibly TRBD2 for D (5 bases). V lost 5 bases and J 9 bases, leaving 14 bases between the germline ends. The CDR3 covers 12 residues. Germline CDR1 and CDR2: MNHNY and SVGAGI (reference sequence). The CDR3 DNA reads as TGTGCCAGCAGTGTTCAACGGGGTCTGCAGTACGTC. Protein product: CASSVQRGLQYV.

The chain is built from TRBV7-9 and TRBJ1-2, with TRBD1 as a possible D gene (5 bases). Trimming shortened V by 3 bases and J by 8 bases, and 16 bases separated the two germline ends. The CDR3 totals 14 residues. In germline, CDR1 is SEHNR, CDR2 FQNEAQ (reference sequence). The chain's CDR3 is CASSFGGGAEGYTF. CDR3 nucleotides: TGTGCCAGCAGCTTTGGAGGAGGGGCAGAAGGCTACACCTTC.

The genes are TRBV10-3 and TRBJ2-1, with a weak D call TRBD1 (6 bases). There are 12 residues in the CDR3. Germline loops: CDR1 ENHRY, CDR2 SYGVKD. Trimming cost V 4 bases and J 10 bases, with 11 bases left between them. CDR3 bases: TGTGCCATCAGTGGAACAGGGAACGAGCAGTTCTTC. Residues: CAISGTGNEQFF.

The chain is built from TRBV5-6 and TRBJ2-5; D not certain. Germline CDR1 and CDR2: SGHDT and YYEEEE. Deletions cut 2 bases from V and 0 bases from J, with 11 bases between. The CDR3 is 15 residues long. The CDR3 coding sequence is TGTGCCAGCAGCTTCCCCCGACTGTACCAAGAGACCCAGTACTTC. As protein: CASSFPRLYQETQYF.

The chain has TRBV19 and TRBJ1-6; 9 bases are shared with TRBD1. CDR3 length equals 14 residues. CDR1 and CDR2 from the germline V gene are LNHDA and SQIVND (reference sequence). CDR3 region: CPTRDRAYNSPLHF. CDR3 bases: TGTCCAACCCGGGACAGGGCCTATAATTCACCCCTCCACTTT.

The J gene is TRBJ1-4, the V gene TRBV14, with D uncertain. This CDR3 has 13 residues. CDR1 and CDR2 from the germline V gene are SGHDN and FVKESK. V was trimmed by 0 bases and J by 10 bases, leaving 9 bases between them. The CDR3 is CASSQDAGGKLFF. The CDR3 DNA reads as TGTGCCAGCAGCCAAGATGCGGGCGGAAAACTGTTTTTT.

The chain recombines TRBV11-1 with TRBJ2-1; 7 bases map to TRBD2. Germline CDR1 is SGHAT and CDR2 is FQDESV (reference sequence). The CDR3 extends over 16 amino acids. V shed 10 bases, J shed 9 bases, and the junction held 21 bases outside the gene matches. The CDR3 region has the DNA TGTGCCACTACGCCACTCTTGGGGGGGGTAATAAGTGAGCAGTTCTTC. Protein product: CATTPLLGGVISEQFF.

This chain joins TRBV7-9 and TRBJ2-7; the match to TRBD2 covers 7 bases. The J segment lost 0 bases and the V segment lost 4 bases, leaving 9 bases of the junction unmatched. CDR3 length: 16 residues. Germline V lookup: CDR1 SEHNR, CDR2 FQNEAQ (reference sequence). The CDR3 is CASSSLGGYSSYEQYF. The CDR3 DNA reads as TGTGCCAGCAGCTCCCTGGGAGGGTACTCCTCCTACGAGCAGTACTTC.

The count of this clone is one. The chain recombines TRBV5-8 with TRBJ1-5; D ambiguous. V lost 4 bases and J 0 bases, leaving 11 bases between the germline ends. Germline V gene lookup returns CDR1 SGHTS and CDR2 YDEGEE. The CDR3 is 15 residues long. The DNA of the CDR3 is TGTGCCAGCAGCAATCGAGGTTATAGCAATCAGCCCCAGCATTTT. It is translated as CASSNRGYSNQPQHF. The full variable domain, its missing parts supplied by reference TRBV5-8 and TRBJ1-5, is EAGVTQSPTHLIKTRGQQATLRCSPISGHTSVYWYQQALGLGLQFLLWYDEGEERNRGNFPPRFSGRQFPNYSSELNVNALELEDSALYLCASSNRGYSNQPQHFGDGTRLSIL.

This clone was seen a single time. This chain uses TRBV18 with TRBJ2-5, with TRBD1 identical over 7 bases. The trim removed 2 bases at V and 4 bases at J, leaving 7 bases unmatched. The CDR3 consists of 15 residues. The V gene's germline CDR1 is KGHSH and CDR2 LQKENI. CDR3: CASSPATGIGETQYF. The CDR3 region has the DNA TGTGCCAGCTCACCAGCGACAGGGATAGGAGAGACCCAGTACTTC.

CDR3 bases: TGTGCCAGCAGCCCCCGGGGGGCGCGGACTGAAGCTTTCTTT. Its protein is CASSPRGARTEAFF. The rearrangement uses TRBV11-3 and TRBJ1-1; possible D gene TRBD1, 6 bases. The V gene lost 5 bases and the J gene lost 5 bases, with 15 bases spanning the gap. Germline V gives CDR1 SGHNT, CDR2 YENEEA. The CDR3 extends over 14 amino acids.

The V call is TRBV3-1 (or the pseudogene TRBV3-2), the J call TRBJ2-7, with TRBD1 matching 9 bases. Germline V lookup: CDR1 LGHDT, CDR2 YNNKEL (reference sequence). CDR3 length equals 15 residues. V was pared by 1 base and J by 5 bases, with 6 bases of the junction left unmatched. The CDR3 spells CASSQGQGVAHEQYV. In DNA, the CDR3 is TGTGCCAGCAGCCAAGGACAGGGGGTCGCCCACGAGCAGTACGTC.

The V call is TRBV11-3, the J call TRBJ2-7; 8 bases align to TRBD2. There are 15 residues in the CDR3. The germline gives CDR1 SGHNT, CDR2 YENEEA. The trim removed 1 base at V and 6 bases at J, leaving 8 bases unmatched. The CDR3 protein is CASSLVVTGGSEQYF. Here the CDR3 DNA reads TGTGCCAGCAGCTTAGTGGTGACGGGGGGGTCCGAGCAGTACTTC. The whole variable domain, filled in from reference TRBV11-3 and TRBJ2-7, reads EAGVVQSPRYKIIEKKQPVAFWCNPISGHNTLYWYLQNLGQGPELLIRYENEEAVDDSQLPKDRFSAERLKGVDSTLKIQPAELGDSAVYLCASSLVVTGGSEQYFGPGTRLTVT.

This clone was seen a single time. The rearrangement links TRBV6-5 to TRBJ1-4, with D unresolved. V lost 8 bases and J lost 4, with 8 bases in between. The CDR3 has 12 residues. CDR1 is MNHEY and CDR2 is SVGAGI in the germline V gene. The CDR3 reads CASGQHNEKLFF. The DNA for the CDR3 is TGTGCCAGCGGGCAGCATAATGAAAAACTGTTTTTT.

CDR3 DNA: TGTGCCAGCAGTTCGTACAGGGACACTGAAGCTTTCTTT. This encodes CASSSYRDTEAFF. V and J are TRBV6-5 and TRBJ1-1, with D maybe TRBD1 (6 bases). The CDR3 is made up of 13 amino acids. Germline V gene lookup returns CDR1 MNHEY and CDR2 SVGAGI. Between the trimmed V and J ends, which lost 4 bases and 3 bases, there was a span of 9 bases.

The V gene is TRBV5-5, the J gene TRBJ2-7; 7 nucleotides line up with TRBD1. Germline assignment: CDR1 SGHKS and CDR2 YYEKEE (reference sequence). The length of the CDR3 is 14 residues. V was clipped by 0 bases and J by 4 bases; unmatched bases: 4. This CDR3 reads CASSLEGARYEQYV. For the CDR3, the DNA is TGTGCCAGCAGCTTGGAGGGGGCGCGGTACGAGCAGTACGTC.

This clone was counted a single time. The CDR3 protein is CASSWGGDRGYTF. The CDR3 DNA is TGTGCCAGCAGTTGGGGGGGGGACAGGGGCTACACCTTC. The chain combines TRBV6-5 with TRBJ1-2; 8 bases line up with TRBD1. Looked up from germline, CDR1 is MNHEY and CDR2 is SVGAGI. The CDR3 consists of 13 residues. The ends lost 4 bases at V and 8 bases at J; junction bases unmatched: 6.

The V gene is TRBV19, the J gene TRBJ1-4; D is perhaps TRBD1 (5 bases). CDR3 size: 12 residues. Germline V lookup: CDR1 LNHDA, CDR2 SQIVND (reference sequence). V gave up 3 bases and J gave up 16 bases, with 15 bases separating them. CDR3 DNA: TGTGCCAGTAGTATTACGGAGGGGACGTGGTTTTTT. This encodes CASSITEGTWFF.

The table lists this clone with a count of one. The chain links TRBV11-3 to TRBJ2-7; TRBD1 might be the D (6 bases). V was shortened by 5 bases and J by 2 bases, with 16 bases between the two germline ends. Germline CDR1 is SGHNT and CDR2 is YENEEA. This CDR3 region has 15 residues. CDR3 loop: CASSPSGQFTYEQYF. The CDR3 nucleotides are TGTGCCAGCAGCCCCAGCGGACAGTTTACCTACGAGCAGTACTTC. Full variable domain (missing parts from reference TRBV11-3 and TRBJ2-7): EAGVVQSPRYKIIEKKQPVAFWCNPISGHNTLYWYLQNLGQGPELLIRYENEEAVDDSQLPKDRFSAERLKGVDSTLKIQPAELGDSAVYLCASSPSGQFTYEQYFGPGTRLTVT.

This chain joins TRBV27 and TRBJ2-7, with a weak D call TRBD1 (6 bases). The CDR3 is 15 amino acids. The V end lost 6 bases, the J end lost 4 bases, and 19 bases lay between the germline ends. The V gene's germline CDR1 is MNHEY and CDR2 SMNVEV (reference sequence). The CDR3 loop reads CASSLHSGTIYEQYF. The CDR3 region has the DNA TGTGCCAGCAGCCTCCATTCCGGGACAATTTACGAGCAGTACTTC.